The clone carrying this T cell receptor (beta chain) was detected once. This sample is part of a study of shared clonotypes between healthy human individuals. Study in general: Three CD4 naive, three CD4 memory, two CD8 naive and one CD8 memory plate were used per donor.

Naive CD8 cells were CD45RO-negative, positively selected for CCR7, excluding terminally differentiated effector memory CD45RA+ cells. Some clones are missing from TCRdb's copy, which holds only in-frame ones; the method was immunoSEQ multiplex PCR. Of about 2.1 million clones in the sample, approximately 94% are singletons; the top ten hold roughly 1.8%. Sequenced material: naive CD8+ T cells from PBMCs. This TCR was sampled from a young man in good health. Some clones in this sample may be carry-over from other donors' samples.

The CDR3 protein is CASSPKDTLSYNEQFF. CDR3 sequence (DNA): TGTGCCAGCTCACCCAAGGACACCTTATCCTACAATGAGCAGTTCTTC. The chain has TRBV18 and TRBJ2-1; tentative D call: TRBD1 (5 bases). The V gene's germline CDR1 is KGHSH and CDR2 LQKENI. The V and J ends lost 3 bases and 1 base respectively, with 13 bases between them. This CDR3 region has 16 residues.